Listed here is a single T cell receptor beta chain. Antigen unknown. The data derive from a study of T-cell memory formation after mild COVID-19. Study overall: The TCR clusters were mostly specific to one donor.

5'RACE primed at constant segments yielded TCR alpha and TCR beta cDNA libraries bearing sample barcodes and UMIs. TCRdb passed the 5' RACE reads through MiXCR, listing each CDR3 protein once. The data show 300,000 to 400,000 distinct CDR3 sequences, roughly an eighth seen once. Trimming took off 6 bases at V and 0 bases at J, with 9 bases between the two ends. The CDR3 runs 14 residues. In germline, CDR1 is SNHLY, CDR2 FYNNEI. Broader study findings: Largely, contracting CD4+ clones fell within CM and EM, and contracting CD8+ clones within EMRA. Cross-reactive memory apparently joined, as some responding clones appeared in pre-infection memory.

The source is a man aged 18 to 35 who had mild COVID-19 (a few samples of this study predate the infection). Cell type and time point are not known. Material for sequencing was PBMCs or a T cell subset sorted from them (not recorded which). The rearrangement uses TRBV2 and TRBJ1-5, with unresolved D. The CDR3: CASRGGYSNQPQHF. CDR3 nucleotides: TGTGCCAGCAGGGGAGGGTATAGCAATCAGCCCCAGCATTTT.